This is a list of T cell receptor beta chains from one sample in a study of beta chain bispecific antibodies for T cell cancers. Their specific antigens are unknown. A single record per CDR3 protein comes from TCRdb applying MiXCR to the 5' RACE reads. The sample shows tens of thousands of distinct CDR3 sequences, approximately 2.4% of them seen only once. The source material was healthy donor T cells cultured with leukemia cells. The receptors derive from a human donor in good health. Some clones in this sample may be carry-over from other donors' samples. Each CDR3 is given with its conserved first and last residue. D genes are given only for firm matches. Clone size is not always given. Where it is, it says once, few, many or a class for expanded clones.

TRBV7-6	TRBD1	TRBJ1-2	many	CASSLARTGDYGYTF	TGTGCCAGCAGCTTAGCACGGACAGGAGACTATGGCTACACCTTC
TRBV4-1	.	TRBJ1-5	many	CASSQVGGEEPQHF	TGCGCCAGCAGCCAAGTCGGTGGCGAGGAGCCCCAGCATTTT
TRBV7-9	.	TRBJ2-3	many	CASSLVGTDTQYF	TGTGCCAGCAGCTTAGTTGGAACAGATACGCAGTATTTT
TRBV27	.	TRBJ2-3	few	CASSFFRSTDTQYF	TGTGCCAGCAGTTTTTTCAGAAGCACAGATACGCAGTATTTT
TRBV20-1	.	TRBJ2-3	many	CSARDLAGGIDDTQYF	TGCAGTGCTAGAGATTTGGCAGGGGGGATTGATGATACGCAGTATTTT
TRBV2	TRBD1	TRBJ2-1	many	CASRTGFEQFF	TGTGCCAGCAGGACAGGGTTTGAGCAGTTCTTC
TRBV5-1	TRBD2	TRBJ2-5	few	CASSFKVRRGGETQYF	TGCGCCAGCAGCTTTAAAGTGCGGCGGGGGGGGGAGACCCAGTACTTC
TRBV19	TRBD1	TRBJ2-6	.	CASSRETGTAAFFGANVLTF	TGTGCCAGTAGTAGAGAAACCGGGACAGCCGCCTTCTTCGGGGCCAACGTCCTGACTTTC
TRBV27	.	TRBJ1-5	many	CASRPLPDQPQHF	TGTGCCAGCAGGCCACTCCCCGATCAGCCCCAGCATTTT
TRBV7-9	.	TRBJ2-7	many	CASSSNRAQPSYEQYF	TGTGCCAGCAGCAGTAACAGGGCGCAACCTTCCTACGAGCAGTACTTC
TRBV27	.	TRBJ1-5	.	CASSLHGGSNQPQHF	TGTGCCAGCAGTCTCCATGGGGGAAGCAATCAGCCCCAGCATTTT
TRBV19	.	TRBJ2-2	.	CASSITGVGGELFF	TGTGCCAGTAGTATTACCGGGGTCGGCGGGGAGCTGTTTTTT
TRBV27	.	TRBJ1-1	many	CASISAGFTEAFF	TGTGCCAGCATCTCGGCAGGGTTCACTGAAGCTTTCTTT
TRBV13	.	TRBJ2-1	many	CASSAPGAGARGEQFF	TGTGCCAGCAGCGCGCCCGGGGCGGGGGCACGGGGCGAGCAGTTCTTC
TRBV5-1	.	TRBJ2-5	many	CASAPAGLLQETQYF	TGCGCCAGCGCTCCTGCGGGCCTCTTACAAGAGACCCAGTACTTC
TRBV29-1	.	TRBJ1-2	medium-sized	CSVEWRNYGYTF	TGCAGCGTTGAGTGGCGGAACTATGGCTACACCTTC
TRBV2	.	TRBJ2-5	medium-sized	CASSEWQSETQYF	TGTGCCAGCAGTGAGTGGCAATCTGAGACCCAGTACTTC
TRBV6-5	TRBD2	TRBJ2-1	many	CASRGGGGAWNEQFF	TGTGCCAGCAGGGGTGGCGGGGGGGCTTGGAATGAGCAGTTCTTC
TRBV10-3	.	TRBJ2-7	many	CAISAGPSGYEQYF	TGTGCCATCAGTGCAGGGCCTTCTGGATACGAGCAGTACTTC
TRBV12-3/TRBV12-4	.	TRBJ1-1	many	CASSLGGLGNTEAFF	TGTGCCAGCAGTTTAGGAGGGCTTGGGAACACTGAAGCTTTCTTT
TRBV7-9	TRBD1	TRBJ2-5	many	CASSFPGRGLETQYF	TGTGCCAGCAGCTTCCCGGGTAGGGGGCTAGAGACCCAGTACTTC
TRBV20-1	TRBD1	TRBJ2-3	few	CSARETGSGTDTQYF	TGCAGTGCTAGAGAGACAGGGTCGGGGACAGATACGCAGTATTTT
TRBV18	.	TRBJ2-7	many	CASSPAGAYEQYF	TGTGCCAGCTCACCTGCAGGGGCCTACGAGCAGTACTTC
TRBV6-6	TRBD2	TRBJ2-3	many	CASTSGTRYTDTQYF	TGTGCCAGCACTTCCGGGACTAGATACACAGATACGCAGTATTTT
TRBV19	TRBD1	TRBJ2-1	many	CASSIGTGSYNEQFF	TGTGCCAGTAGTATAGGGACAGGATCCTACAATGAGCAGTTCTTC
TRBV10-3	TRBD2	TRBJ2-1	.	CAISESRSSGGQNEQFF	TGTGCCATCAGTGAGTCTAGGTCTAGCGGGGGGCAGAATGAGCAGTTCTTC
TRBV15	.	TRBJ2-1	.	CATSRGPYYFWFDGRGVYNEQFF	TGTGCCACCAGCAGAGGTCCCTACTATTTCTGGTTCGACGGCCGGGGCGTCTACAATGAGCAGTTCTTC
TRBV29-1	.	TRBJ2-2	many	CSVEDNHGELFF	TGCAGCGTTGAAGATAACCACGGGGAGCTGTTTTTT
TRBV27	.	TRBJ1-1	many	CASSLSSGGNTEAFF	TGTGCCAGCAGTTTATCATCCGGGGGGAACACTGAAGCTTTCTTT
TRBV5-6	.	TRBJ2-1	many	CASSWPRGASYNEQFF	TGTGCCAGCAGCTGGCCACGGGGGGCCTCCTACAATGAGCAGTTCTTC
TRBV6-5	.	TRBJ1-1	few	CASRANTEAFF	TGTGCCAGCAGGGCGAACACTGAAGCTTTCTTT
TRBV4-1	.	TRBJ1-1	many	CASSHGDYTEAFF	TGCGCCAGCAGCCACGGGGACTACACTGAAGCTTTCTTT
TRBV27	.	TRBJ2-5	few	CASSTNPGPQETQYF	TGTGCCAGCAGTACAAACCCGGGACCCCAAGAGACCCAGTACTTC
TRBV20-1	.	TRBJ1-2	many	CSITSSSGYTF	TGCAGCATTACTAGTTCCTCTGGCTACACCTTC
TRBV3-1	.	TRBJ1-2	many	CASSLPGGAGYTF	TGTGCCAGCAGCCTACCCGGGGGGGCTGGCTACACCTTC
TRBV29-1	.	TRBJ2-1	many	CSVERVVSYNEQFF	TGCAGCGTTGAACGTGTAGTTTCCTACAATGAGCAGTTCTTC
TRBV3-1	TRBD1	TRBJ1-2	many	CASSTGGRGYTF	TGTGCCAGCAGCACAGGGGGTCGTGGCTACACCTTC
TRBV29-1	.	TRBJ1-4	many	CSGHLGTNEKLFF	TGCAGCGGCCATCTGGGGACTAATGAAAAACTGTTTTTT
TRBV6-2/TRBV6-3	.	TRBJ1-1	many	CATKGTGPNTEAFF	TGTGCCACAAAGGGCACAGGGCCGAACACTGAAGCTTTCTTT
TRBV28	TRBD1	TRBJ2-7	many	CATSSGTGFEQYF	TGTGCCACCAGTTCCGGGACAGGGTTCGAGCAGTACTTC
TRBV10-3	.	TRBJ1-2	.	CAITPPGGGYTF	TGTGCCATCACCCCCCCGGGGGGAGGCTACACCTTC
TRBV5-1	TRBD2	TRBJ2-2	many	CASSAWTSGGTGELFF	TGCGCCAGCAGCGCCTGGACATCCGGGGGGACCGGGGAGCTGTTTTTT
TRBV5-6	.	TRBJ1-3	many	CASSYSTGSSRNTIYF	TGTGCCAGCAGCTACTCCACAGGGAGCAGCAGGAACACCATATATTTT
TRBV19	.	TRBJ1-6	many	CASQGISSSPLHF	TGTGCCTCACAGGGTATATCCAGTTCACCCCTCCACTTT